The sequence of this T cell receptor (beta chain) was determined in a study of OX40 agonist ivuxolimab in advanced cancers. Sequencing used immunoSEQ multiplex PCR; TCRdb keeps in-frame clones, though not all of them. The profile shows more than 65,000 clones, about 88% of them singletons. Study-wide points: Expanded clones were, on average, more numerous among CD8+ T cells than CD4+.

Germline V lookup: CDR1 KGHSH, CDR2 LQKENI. This CDR3 contains 15 residues. The ends were cut back, 5 bases at V and 4 bases at J, with 17 bases in the middle. Notes on this clone: The antigen remains unidentified.

The sequencing here drew on CD4+ or CD8+ T cells sorted from blood, taken in a trial of the OX40 agonist ivuxolimab. The source is an adult with an advanced solid tumor such as melanoma, head and neck, liver or kidney cancer. The chain has TRBV18 and TRBJ2-5; no definite D call. CDR3 sequence (DNA): TGTGCCAGCTCAGCGTACACCGACAAAGGAGAGACCCAGTACTTC. Its translation: CASSAYTDKGETQYF.